Presented here are 10 T cell receptor beta chains from one specimen sequenced in a study of shared clonotypes between healthy human individuals. Libraries were prepared by immunoSEQ multiplex PCR; TCRdb keeps only in-frame clonotypes and omits some of them. The sample lists about 1.5 million clones, 95% to 99% occurring once. The sequenced sample consisted of naive CD4+ T cells sorted from blood. Specified subset: CD45RA+ positively selected. These receptors all come from a young man in good health.

The gene calls are TRBV11-2 and TRBJ1-1; D is possibly TRBD1 (5 bases). The germline gives CDR1 SGHAT, CDR2 FQNNGV. The CDR3 covers 14 residues. Trimming cost V 5 bases and J 0 bases, with 10 bases left between them. The chain's CDR3 is CASSADKMNTEAFF. In DNA form, the CDR3 reads TGTGCCAGCAGCGCGGACAAGATGAACACTGAAGCTTTCTTT.

The chain is built from TRBV4-1 and TRBJ2-4; D ambiguous. V dropped 0 bases and J dropped 2 bases, with 11 bases sitting between them. The length of the CDR3 is 16 residues. CDR1 and CDR2 (germline): MGHRA, YSYEKL. The CDR3 here is CASSQEGPLTKNIQYF. The CDR3 nucleotides are TGCGCCAGCAGCCAAGAAGGGCCCCTAACCAAAAACATTCAGTACTTC.

The chain uses TRBV6-6 and TRBJ1-5; D may be TRBD1 (5 bases). The CDR3 spans 12 residues. Germline CDR1 and CDR2: MNHNY and SVGAGI (reference sequence). Trimming pared 7 bases from V and 2 bases from J, leaving 6 bases between. CDR3 sequence reads: CASKGGNQPQHF. In nucleotides, the CDR3 is TGTGCCAGCAAAGGGGGCAATCAGCCCCAGCATTTT.

This sequence joins TRBV19 and TRBJ1-1; D unclear. The CDR3 contains 12 residues. CDR1 is LNHDA, CDR2 SQIVND, per germline (reference sequence). The V end lost 7 bases, the J end lost 7 bases, and 13 bases lay between the germline ends. CDR3 residues: CASKDGGNEAFF. The CDR3 DNA is TGTGCCAGTAAGGACGGAGGAAATGAAGCTTTCTTT.

The chain couples TRBV4-3 to TRBJ1-4, with D maybe TRBD1 (5 bases). Germline loops: CDR1 LGHNA, CDR2 YSLEER. CDR3 length: 15 amino acids. Trimming cost V 3 bases and J 8 bases, with 16 bases left between them. The CDR3 loop is CASSHDAGPGEKLFF. As DNA, the CDR3 is TGCGCCAGCAGCCATGACGCGGGGCCGGGGGAAAAACTGTTTTTT.

The V and J genes are TRBV5-1 and TRBJ1-1; D perhaps matches TRBD1 (5 bases). This CDR3 is built from 13 residues. Trimming took 5 bases from V and 3 from J, leaving 11 bases between them. Germline V lookup: CDR1 SGHRS, CDR2 YFSETQ. The CDR3 DNA follows: TGCGCCAGCAGTCAGACAGAGGACACTGAAGCTTTCTTT. It is translated as CASSQTEDTEAFF.

The V and J genes are TRBV30 and TRBJ1-1; no reliable D call. Trimming stripped 2 bases from V and 0 bases from J, with 16 bases between. The CDR3 has 16 residues. Germline lookup yields CDR1 GTSNPN and CDR2 SVGIG (reference sequence). CDR3 sequence (DNA): TGTGCCTGGAGTCCAGTCCTAGGAGTAATGAACACTGAAGCTTTCTTT. The encoded protein is CAWSPVLGVMNTEAFF.

The chain couples TRBV10-1 to TRBJ2-7; possible D gene TRBD1, 6 bases. The germline gives CDR1 WNHNN, CDR2 SYGVQD (reference sequence). The CDR3 totals 14 residues. Trimming pared 4 bases from V and 2 bases from J, leaving 12 bases between. CDR3 sequence reads: CASSANRAPYEQYF. DNA for the CDR3: TGCGCCAGCAGTGCCAACAGGGCCCCCTACGAGCAGTACTTC.

V and J are TRBV28 and TRBJ2-1; TRBD1 is a possible D gene (6 bases). This CDR3 has 13 residues. Germline lookup yields CDR1 MDHEN and CDR2 SYDVKM. Trimming took 11 bases from V and 6 from J, leaving 17 bases between them. CDR3 sequence reads: CALRDMPSNEQFF. The CDR3 bases are TGTGCCCTCCGGGACATGCCTTCCAATGAGCAGTTCTTC.

As for this clone: Distinct nucleotide sequences in the sample also encode this CDR3. The chain links TRBV20-1 to TRBJ2-3, with D unclear. CDR1 is DFQATT and CDR2 is SNEGSKA in the germline V gene (reference sequence). Trimming removed 3 bases from V and 4 bases from J, with 5 bases in between. There are 11 residues in the CDR3. Written as DNA, the CDR3 is TGCAGTGCTAGGGGTTCAGATACGCAGTATTTT. This encodes CSARGSDTQYF.